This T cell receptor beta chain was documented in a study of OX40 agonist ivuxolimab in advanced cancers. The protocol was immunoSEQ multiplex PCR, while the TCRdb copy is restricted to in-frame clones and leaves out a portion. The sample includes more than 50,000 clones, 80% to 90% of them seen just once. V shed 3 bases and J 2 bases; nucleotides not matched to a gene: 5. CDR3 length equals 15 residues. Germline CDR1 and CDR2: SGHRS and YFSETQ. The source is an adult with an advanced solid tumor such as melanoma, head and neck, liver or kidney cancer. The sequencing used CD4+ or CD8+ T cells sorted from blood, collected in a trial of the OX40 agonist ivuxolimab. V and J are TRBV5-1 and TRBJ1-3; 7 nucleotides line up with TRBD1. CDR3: CASSSGTDPGNTIYF. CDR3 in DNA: TGCGCCAGCAGCTCTGGGACAGACCCTGGAAACACCATATATTTT.